This T cell receptor (beta chain) was captured in a study of CD8+CD57+ T cells in acquired aplastic anemia. TCR beta VDJ and CDR3 were profiled, and genomic DNA was the template. TCRdb recomputed calls from the reads with MiXCR, one row per CDR3 protein. Of approximately 130,000 distinct CDR3 sequences listed, 35% to 50% were seen once; the top ten hold 6.5% to 10%. Broader study findings: Patients versus controls showed no significant CD8+ Simpson's diversity difference.

Germline V gives CDR1 LNHDA, CDR2 SQIVND (reference sequence). Losses at the gene ends were 11 bases for V and 5 bases for J; bases not matched to a gene: 8. The CDR3 is 12 residues long. About this clonotype: Its cognate antigen is unknown.

This rearrangement joins TRBV19 to TRBJ2-5, with TRBD2 matching 7 bases. Sequencing was performed on sorted CD4+, CD8+, or CD8+CD57+ T cells (not recorded which) from PBMCs. The receptor comes from a human donor in good health, serving as a control. CDR3: CAWTGRSETQYF. The CDR3 DNA reads TGTGCCTGGACCGGGAGGAGCGAGACCCAGTACTTC.